The entry below describes one TCR beta chain. The data stem from a study of cytomegalovirus exposure and HLA in healthy donors. The CDR3 loop spans 12 amino acids. Deletions cut 8 bases from V and 2 bases from J, with 12 bases between. CDR1 and CDR2 from the germline V gene are GTSNPN and SVGIG (reference sequence). 13 Jbeta primers and 60 Vbeta primers were used for the PCR. Produced via immunoSEQ multiplex PCR; TCRdb's table is partial and in-frame only. The sample shows 160,000 or so clones, approximately 84% of them seen only once. Input material: PBMCs. V is TRBV30 and J is TRBJ2-5; maybe TRBD2 (6 bases). This receptor was identified in a man between 25 and 39 years old in good health and CMV-seronegative. The DNA of the CDR3 is TGTGCCAGTAGCGGTGGACAAGAGACCCAGTACTTC. Residues: CASSGGQETQYF.